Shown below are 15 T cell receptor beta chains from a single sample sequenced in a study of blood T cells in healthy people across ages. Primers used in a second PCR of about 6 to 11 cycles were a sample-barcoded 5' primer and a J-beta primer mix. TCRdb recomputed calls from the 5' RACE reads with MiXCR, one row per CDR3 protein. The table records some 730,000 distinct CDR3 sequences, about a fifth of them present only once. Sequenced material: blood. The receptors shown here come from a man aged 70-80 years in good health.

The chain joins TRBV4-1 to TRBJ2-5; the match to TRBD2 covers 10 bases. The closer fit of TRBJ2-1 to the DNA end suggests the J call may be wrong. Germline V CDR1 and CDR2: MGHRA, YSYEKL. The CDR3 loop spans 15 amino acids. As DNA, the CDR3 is TGCGCCAGCAGCCCCGGGACTAGCGTAAGGAATGAGCAGTTCTTC. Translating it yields CASSPGTSVRNEQFF.

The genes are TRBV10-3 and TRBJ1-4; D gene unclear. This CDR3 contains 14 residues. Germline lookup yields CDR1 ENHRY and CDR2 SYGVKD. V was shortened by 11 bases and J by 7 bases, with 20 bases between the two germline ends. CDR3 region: CAASVNGFGEKLFF. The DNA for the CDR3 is TGTGCCGCGTCGGTGAACGGGTTCGGTGAAAAACTGTTTTTT.

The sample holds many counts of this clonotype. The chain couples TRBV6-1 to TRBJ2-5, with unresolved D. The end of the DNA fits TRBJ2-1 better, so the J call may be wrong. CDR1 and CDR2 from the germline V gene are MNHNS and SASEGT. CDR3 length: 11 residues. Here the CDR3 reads CASSVFYEQFF. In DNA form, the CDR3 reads TGTGCCAGCAGTGTCTTCTATGAGCAGTTCTTC.

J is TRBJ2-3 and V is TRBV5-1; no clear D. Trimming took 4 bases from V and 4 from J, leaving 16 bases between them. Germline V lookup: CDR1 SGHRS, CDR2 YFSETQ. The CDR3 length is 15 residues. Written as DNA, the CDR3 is TGCGCCAGCAGCCCGACCGTGGGTCTGGCAGATACGCAGTATTTT. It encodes CASSPTVGLADTQYF. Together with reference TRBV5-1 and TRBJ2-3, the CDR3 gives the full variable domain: KAGVTQTPRYLIKTRGQQVTLSCSPISGHRSVSWYQQTPGQGLQFLFEYFSETQRNKGNFPGRFSGRQFSNSRSEMNVSTLELGDSALYLCASSPTVGLADTQYFGPGTRLTVL.

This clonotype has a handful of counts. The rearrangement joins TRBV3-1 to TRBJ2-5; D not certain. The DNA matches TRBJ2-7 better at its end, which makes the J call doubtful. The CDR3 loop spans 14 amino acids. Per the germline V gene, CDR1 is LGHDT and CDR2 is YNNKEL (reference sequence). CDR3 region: CASSPVISPHEQYF. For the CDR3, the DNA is TGTGCCAGCAGCCCGGTTATCTCACCCCACGAGCAGTACTTC.

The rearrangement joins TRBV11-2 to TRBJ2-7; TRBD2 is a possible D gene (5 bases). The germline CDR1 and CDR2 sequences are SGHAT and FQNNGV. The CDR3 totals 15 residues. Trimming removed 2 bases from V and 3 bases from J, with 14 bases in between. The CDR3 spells CASSLTGTPFYEQYF. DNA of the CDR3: TGTGCCAGCAGCTTAACGGGAACCCCTTTCTACGAGCAGTACTTC.

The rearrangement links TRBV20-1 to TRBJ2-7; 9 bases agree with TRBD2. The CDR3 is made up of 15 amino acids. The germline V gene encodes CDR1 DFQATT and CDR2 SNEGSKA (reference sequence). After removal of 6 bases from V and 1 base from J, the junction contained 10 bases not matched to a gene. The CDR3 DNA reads TGCAGTGCCCCTCTCCGGACTAGCGCGTCCTACGAGCAGTACTTC. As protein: CSAPLRTSASYEQYF.

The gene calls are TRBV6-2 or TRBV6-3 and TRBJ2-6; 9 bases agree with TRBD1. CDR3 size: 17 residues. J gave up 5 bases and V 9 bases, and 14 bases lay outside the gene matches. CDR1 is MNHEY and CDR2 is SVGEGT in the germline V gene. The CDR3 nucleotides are TGTGCCAGTAAAACCCCGAGGACAGGGGATAGGGCCAACGTCCTGACTTTC. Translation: CASKTPRTGDRANVLTF.

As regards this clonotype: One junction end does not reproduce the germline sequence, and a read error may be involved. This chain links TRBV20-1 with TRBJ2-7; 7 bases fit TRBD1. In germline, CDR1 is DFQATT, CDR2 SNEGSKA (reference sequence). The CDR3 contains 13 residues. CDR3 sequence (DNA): TGCAGTGCTAGAGTGGACAGGACCTACGAGCAGCACTTC. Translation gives CSARVDRTYEQHF.

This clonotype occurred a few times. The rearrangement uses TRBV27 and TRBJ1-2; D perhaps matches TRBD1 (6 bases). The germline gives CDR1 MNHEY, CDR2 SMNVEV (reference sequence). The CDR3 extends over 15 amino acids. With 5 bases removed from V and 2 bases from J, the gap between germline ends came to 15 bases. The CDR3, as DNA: TGTGCCAGCAGTCCCCGTTCGGGGGCGAACTATGGCTACACCTTC. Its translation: CASSPRSGANYGYTF.

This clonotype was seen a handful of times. CDR3 sequence (DNA): TGTGCCAGCAGTTACGGCCCTCATCAGCCCCAGCATTTT. Translating it yields CASSYGPHQPQHF. The chain carries TRBV12-3 or TRBV12-4 and TRBJ1-5; the D is unclear. This CDR3 is built from 13 residues. V lost 4 bases to trimming and J lost 5 bases, with 9 bases between them.

CDR3 in DNA: TGTGCCACCAGCAGACCGGGGACAGGGGGCTATGAAAAACTGTTTTTT. Amino acid sequence: CATSRPGTGGYEKLFF. The chain is built from TRBV15 and TRBJ1-4, with 12 bases aligning to TRBD1. The V gene's germline CDR1 is LNHNV and CDR2 YYDKDF (reference sequence). The CDR3 extends over 16 amino acids. V was clipped by 2 bases and J by 6 bases; unmatched bases: 4. Complete variable domain (other parts from reference TRBV15 and TRBJ1-4): DAMVIQNPRYQVTQFGKPVTLSCSQTLNHNVMYWYQQKSSQAPKLLFHYYDKDFNNEADTPDNFQSRRPNTSFCFLDIRSPGLGDTAMYLCATSRPGTGGYEKLFFGSGTQLSVL.

This CDR3 reads CASSRSGTPYEQYF. The CDR3 DNA reads as TGTGCCAGCAGCCGATCCGGGACCCCCTACGAGCAGTACTTC. This chain joins TRBV4-2 and TRBJ2-7, with D perhaps being TRBD1 or TRBD2 (5 bases each). Germline assignment: CDR1 LGHNA and CDR2 YNFKEQ. The germline V and J ends were trimmed by 4 bases and 2 bases, with 12 bases remaining between them. The CDR3 loop spans 14 amino acids.

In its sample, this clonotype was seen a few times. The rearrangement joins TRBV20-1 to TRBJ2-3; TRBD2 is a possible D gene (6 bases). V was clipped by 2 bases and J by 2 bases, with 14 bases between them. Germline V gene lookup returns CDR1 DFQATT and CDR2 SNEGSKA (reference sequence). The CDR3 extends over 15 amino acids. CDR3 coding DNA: TGCAGTGCTAGACATTTGGAGGGCTACACAGATACGCAGTATTTT. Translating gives CSARHLEGYTDTQYF.

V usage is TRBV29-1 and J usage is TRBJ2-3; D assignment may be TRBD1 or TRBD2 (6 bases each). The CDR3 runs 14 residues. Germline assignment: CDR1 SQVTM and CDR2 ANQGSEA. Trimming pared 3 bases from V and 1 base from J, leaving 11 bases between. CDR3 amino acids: CSVDGGHRTDTQYF. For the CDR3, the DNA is TGCAGCGTTGATGGGGGGCATCGCACAGATACGCAGTATTTT.